One and the same sample provided the 31 T cell receptor beta chains below, sequenced in a study of shared clonotypes between healthy human individuals. Sequencing was performed with immunoSEQ multiplex PCR; in TCRdb, only in-frame clones are kept and a portion is missing. The table includes over 2,000,000 clones, over 85% detected once. As defined, naive CD8 cells were CD45RO-negative and positively selected for CCR7, with terminally differentiated effector memory CD45RA+ cells excluded. The specimen was naive CD8+ T cells from PBMCs. These receptor sequences come from a man in his late teens or twenties in good health. Some clones in this sample may be carry-over from other donors' samples.

The chain uses TRBV6-6 and TRBJ1-1, with D maybe TRBD1 (5 bases). The CDR3 has 15 residues. Germline-derived CDR1 and CDR2 are MNHNY and SVGAGI (reference sequence). V lost 5 bases to trimming and J lost 1 base, with 14 bases between them. CDR3 residues: CASSLSRTGNTEAFF. In DNA, the CDR3 is TGTGCCAGCAGTCTCAGCCGTACAGGGAACACTGAAGCTTTCTTT.

The genes are TRBV4-2 and TRBJ2-3, with D hard to call. V dropped 1 base and J dropped 5 bases, with 7 bases sitting between them. The CDR3 consists of 13 residues. Germline V gives CDR1 LGHNA, CDR2 YNFKEQ. This CDR3 reads CASSQAGRDTQYF. The DNA of the CDR3 is TGTGCCAGCAGCCAAGCCGGGCGAGATACGCAGTATTTT.

The chain couples TRBV4-3 to TRBJ2-3; TRBD1 matches at 10 bases. The length of the CDR3 is 14 residues. Trimming at V came to 6 bases and at J to 4 bases, leaving 4 bases not matched to a gene. Germline V gene data show CDR1 as LGHNA and CDR2 as YSLEER. CDR3 loop: CASSSDRGADTQYF. DNA for the CDR3: TGCGCCAGCAGTTCGGACAGGGGGGCAGATACGCAGTATTTT.

V usage is TRBV27 and J usage is TRBJ1-5, with D uncertain. The CDR3 length is 18 residues. CDR1 is MNHEY, CDR2 SMNVEV, per germline (reference sequence). The V end lost 4 bases, the J end lost 3 bases, and 22 bases lay between the germline ends. Here the CDR3 DNA reads TGTGCCAGCAGTTCAAAGTCCCGACGGGAATATATCAATCAGCCCCAGCATTTT. This codes for CASSSKSRREYINQPQHF.

The V gene is TRBV7-9, the J gene TRBJ2-6; TRBD2 matches 11 bases. The CDR3 loop spans 19 amino acids. Germline V gene lookup returns CDR1 SEHNR and CDR2 FQNEAQ (reference sequence). Unmatched junction bases numbered 12, after V lost 5 bases and J lost 3 bases. CDR3 DNA sequence: TGTGCCAGCAGCCCTAGCGGGGGGAGGATGGCACTTGGGGCCAACGTCCTGACTTTC. Its translation: CASSPSGGRMALGANVLTF.

The chain is built from TRBV7-3 and TRBJ1-1; no definite D call. Germline V CDR1 and CDR2: SGHTA, FQGTGA. V lost 3 bases, J lost 1 base, and 21 bases lay in between. The CDR3 is 18 residues long. This CDR3 is CASSLAGGVLLRNTEAFF. CDR3 sequence (DNA): TGTGCCAGCAGCTTGGCAGGAGGAGTTTTATTGAGGAACACTGAAGCTTTCTTT.

A word on this clone: This same CDR3 is encoded by further DNA sequences in the sample. The chain carries TRBV19 and TRBJ1-1; D is ambiguous. Germline assignment: CDR1 LNHDA and CDR2 SQIVND (reference sequence). V lost 2 bases and J 0 bases, leaving 4 bases between the germline ends. The CDR3 sequence is 13 residues long. DNA of the CDR3: TGTGCCAGTAGTATATCTTTGAACACTGAAGCTTTCTTT. It specifies CASSISLNTEAFF.

V is TRBV4-1 and J is TRBJ1-5, with D perhaps matching TRBD1 (6 bases). CDR3 size: 16 residues. Germline CDR1 is MGHRA and CDR2 is YSYEKL. V lost 3 bases and J 3 bases, leaving 15 bases between the germline ends. The CDR3 DNA reads as TGCGCCAGCAGCCAGTTAATCGGGACACCCAATCAGCCCCAGCATTTT. Protein product: CASSQLIGTPNQPQHF.

In the case of this clone: This sample includes further DNA sequences coding for the same CDR3. The V and J genes are TRBV27 and TRBJ1-2; possibly TRBD1 for D (5 bases). This CDR3 region has 15 residues. Trimming removed 6 bases at V and 0 bases at J, with 14 bases between. The germline CDR1 and CDR2 sequences are MNHEY and SMNVEV (reference sequence). Written as DNA, the CDR3 is TGTGCCAGCAGCCCTGGGGCAGGAGCTAACTATGGCTACACCTTC. Translating it yields CASSPGAGANYGYTF.

The chain couples TRBV25-1 to TRBJ2-1, with 13 bases that match TRBD2. Per germline, CDR1 MGHDK and CDR2 SYGVNS. J lost 10 bases, V lost 6 bases, and 3 bases had no gene match. This CDR3 spans 13 amino acids. Here the CDR3 reads CASRPGLAGEQFF. The CDR3 nucleotides are TGTGCCAGCAGACCGGGACTAGCGGGAGAGCAGTTCTTC.

The chain links TRBV6-1 to TRBJ2-2, with unresolved D. Germline CDR1 is MNHNS and CDR2 is SASEGT. The germline V and J ends were trimmed by 0 bases and 1 base, with 6 bases remaining between them. The CDR3 extends over 15 amino acids. CDR3 bases: TGTGCCAGCAGTGAAGCGCTGAAGAACACCGGGGAGCTGTTTTTT. This translates into CASSEALKNTGELFF.

J is TRBJ1-5 and V is TRBV30; D may be TRBD1 (5 bases). The V end was cut by 1 base, the J end by 6 bases, with 10 bases between. The germline V gene encodes CDR1 GTSNPN and CDR2 SVGIG (reference sequence). The CDR3 loop spans 13 amino acids. DNA of the CDR3: TGTGCCTGGAGTGAAGGGGAGGGTCAGCCCCAGCATTTT. This encodes CAWSEGEGQPQHF.

This chain links TRBV7-2 with TRBJ1-1, with D unclear. Trimming removed 3 bases at V and 2 bases at J, with 13 bases between. This CDR3 region has 15 residues. Germline CDR1 reads SGHTA; CDR2 reads FQGNSA. The chain's CDR3 is CASSFGPKLNTEAFF. CDR3 DNA: TGTGCCAGCAGCTTCGGCCCTAAGCTCAACACTGAAGCTTTCTTT.

This clone was recorded once. This chain links TRBV28 with TRBJ2-3; TRBD2 is a possible D gene (6 bases). Germline loops: CDR1 MDHEN, CDR2 SYDVKM. V was shortened by 3 bases and J by 0 bases, with 19 bases between the two germline ends. The CDR3 runs 18 residues. The CDR3 nucleotides are TGTGCCAGCAGTTTTAGATCAAGAGGAGGGAAAAGCACAGATACGCAGTATTTT. Its protein product is CASSFRSRGGKSTDTQYF. Complete variable domain (other parts from reference TRBV28 and TRBJ2-3): DVKVTQSSRYLVKRTGEKVFLECVQDMDHENMFWYRQDPGLGLRLIYFSYDVKMKEKGDIPEGYSVSREKKERFSLILESASTNQTSMYLCASSFRSRGGKSTDTQYFGPGTRLTVL.

The chain has TRBV5-1 and TRBJ1-5, with 7 positions matching TRBD1. Germline V CDR1 and CDR2: SGHRS, YFSETQ. The CDR3 contains 14 residues. Trimming removed 1 base from V and 7 bases from J; junction bases left unmatched: 5. CDR3 in DNA: TGCGCCAGCAGCTTGACAGGGGTCGGGCAGCCCCAGCATTTT. Its protein product is CASSLTGVGQPQHF.

The CDR3 here is CATADRRQETQYF. In DNA form, the CDR3 reads TGTGCCACCGCGGACAGACGACAAGAGACCCAGTACTTC. The J gene is TRBJ2-5, the V gene TRBV2, with D tentatively TRBD1 (6 bases). CDR3 length equals 13 residues. Germline CDR1 and CDR2: SNHLY and FYNNEI. V gave up 10 bases and J gave up 2 bases, with 14 bases separating them.

The chain combines TRBV13 with TRBJ2-2, with TRBD2 matching over 10 bases. The CDR3 is 19 residues long. Germline trimming cut 0 bases from V and 5 bases from J; bases unmatched to any gene: 12. Germline values: CDR1 PRHDT, CDR2 FYEKMQ (reference sequence). The CDR3 protein is CASSLGWRLAGAITGELFF. In DNA form, the CDR3 reads TGTGCCAGCAGCTTAGGGTGGCGTCTAGCGGGAGCAATAACCGGGGAGCTGTTTTTT. The variable domain in full, with the rest retrieved from reference TRBV13 and TRBJ2-2, is AAGVIQSPRHLIKEKRETATLKCYPIPRHDTVYWYQQGPGQDPQFLISFYEKMQSDKGSIPDRFSAQQFSDYHSELNMSSLELGDSALYFCASSLGWRLAGAITGELFFGEGSRLTVL.

The rearrangement joins TRBV7-8 to TRBJ2-7; 7 nucleotides line up with TRBD1. The length of the CDR3 is 15 residues. CDR1 and CDR2 from the germline V gene are SGHVS and FQNEAQ. V shed 1 base, J shed 5 bases, and the junction held 8 bases outside the gene matches. The CDR3 DNA sequence: TGTGCCAGCAGCTTAGGGACAGGCCCCTTCCACGAGCAGTACTTC. It yields the protein CASSLGTGPFHEQYF.

The chain recombines TRBV18 with TRBJ2-1, with D possibly matching TRBD2 (6 bases). V lost 5 bases and J lost 6, with 17 bases in between. Germline V gene data show CDR1 as KGHSH and CDR2 as LQKENI. This CDR3 contains 15 residues. In DNA form, the CDR3 reads TGTGCCAGCTCATTAAGGGGCGGGAACAGCAATGAGCAGTTCTTC. Translating gives CASSLRGGNSNEQFF.

This chain joins TRBV5-6 and TRBJ1-2, with TRBD1 matching 11 bases. Germline V gives CDR1 SGHDT, CDR2 YYEEEE. The CDR3 is 17 amino acids. V lost 0 bases, J lost 8 bases, and 12 bases stayed unmatched. This CDR3 is CASSLAGTGGPGGGYTF. CDR3 nucleotide sequence: TGTGCCAGCAGCTTGGCGGGGACAGGGGGTCCAGGAGGCGGCTACACCTTC.

The rearrangement joins TRBV7-8 to TRBJ2-7; D unclear. Trimming removed 2 bases from V and 5 bases from J, with 13 bases in between. CDR1 SGHVS and CDR2 FQNEAQ come from the germline V gene. The CDR3 runs 14 residues. The CDR3 reads CASSLLTESDEQYF. The CDR3 nucleotides read TGTGCCAGCAGCTTATTGACGGAGTCTGACGAGCAGTACTTC.

This chain connects TRBV11-2 to TRBJ2-3; no clear D gene. From germline, CDR1 is SGHAT and CDR2 FQNNGV. The CDR3 loop spans 16 amino acids. Trimming took off 5 bases at V and 5 bases at J, with 20 bases between the two ends. The CDR3 reads CASSHLIANPQDTQYF. CDR3 DNA sequence: TGTGCCAGCAGCCACCTCATAGCAAACCCCCAAGATACGCAGTATTTT.

This chain connects TRBV23-1 to TRBJ2-5, with D perhaps assigned TRBD1 or TRBD2 (5 bases each). TRBV23-1 is noted as an ORF with a role that remains uncertain. The CDR3 covers 14 residues. Trimming removed 0 bases at V and 4 bases at J, with 9 bases between. CDR3 protein: CASSQSPGPETQYF. Here the CDR3 DNA reads TGCGCCAGCAGTCAATCGCCGGGACCAGAGACCCAGTACTTC.

The chain carries TRBV19 and TRBJ1-1, with 8 nucleotides matching TRBD1. From germline, CDR1 is LNHDA and CDR2 SQIVND (reference sequence). CDR3 length equals 16 residues. V dropped 7 bases and J dropped 2; count of bases not matched to a gene: 12. The CDR3 protein is CASISPQGALNTEAFF. The CDR3 nucleotides are TGTGCCAGTATTTCCCCCCAGGGGGCACTTAACACTGAAGCTTTCTTT.

The chain is built from TRBV30 and TRBJ1-6; a possible D gene is TRBD1 (5 bases). The germline V gene encodes CDR1 GTSNPN and CDR2 SVGIG (reference sequence). Trimming pared 2 bases from V and 9 bases from J, leaving 8 bases between. This CDR3 spans 12 amino acids. CDR3 DNA: TGTGCCTGGAGTATAGGGGTTTCACCCCTCCACTTT. As protein: CAWSIGVSPLHF.

In this sample, this clone turned up once. This chain links TRBV19 with TRBJ2-7, with 12 bases aligning to TRBD2. The CDR3 is 16 amino acids. V shed 5 bases, J shed 2 bases, and the junction held 7 bases outside the gene matches. Germline CDR1 LNHDA, CDR2 SQIVND (reference sequence). CDR3 nucleotides: TGTGCCAGTAGTGTCCGACTAGCGGGAGATACCTACGAGCAGTACTTC. Its protein product is CASSVRLAGDTYEQYF.

A word on this clone: At the DNA level, this CDR3 is encoded by other sequences in the same sample as well. This sequence joins TRBV5-4 and TRBJ2-3; D is uncertain. This CDR3 region has 14 residues. Germline CDR1 is SGHNT and CDR2 is YYREEE (reference sequence). Trimming took off 0 bases at V and 2 bases at J, with 7 bases between the two ends. The DNA for the CDR3 is TGTGCCAGCAGCTTGGGGGGATACACAGATACGCAGTATTTT. This sequence encodes CASSLGGYTDTQYF.

The chain links TRBV7-9 to TRBJ1-2; D is ambiguous. The germline V gene has CDR1 SEHNR and CDR2 FQNEAQ (reference sequence). Trimming pared 7 bases from V and 4 bases from J, leaving 10 bases between. CDR3 size: 12 residues. The DNA for the CDR3 is TGTGCCAGCAACCGACACCCCTATGGCTACACCTTC. Residues: CASNRHPYGYTF.

This clone was recorded once. Different DNA sequences within this sample yield the same CDR3. The CDR3 nucleotides read TGCGCCAGCAGCTTGAACGGATACAATGAGCAGTTCTTC. Translating gives CASSLNGYNEQFF. The chain employs TRBV5-1 and TRBJ2-1; D unclear. CDR1 and CDR2 from the germline V gene are SGHRS and YFSETQ. Trimming cost V 1 base and J 4 bases, with 6 bases left between them. CDR3 length: 13 amino acids. The whole variable domain, remainder taken from reference TRBV5-1 and TRBJ2-1, is KAGVTQTPRYLIKTRGQQVTLSCSPISGHRSVSWYQQTPGQGLQFLFEYFSETQRNKGNFPGRFSGRQFSNSRSEMNVSTLELGDSALYLCASSLNGYNEQFFGPGTRLTVL.

This chain joins TRBV4-2 and TRBJ2-7; TRBD1 is a possible D gene (5 bases). V lost 3 bases and J lost 3, with 12 bases in between. This CDR3 has 14 amino acids. Germline loops: CDR1 LGHNA, CDR2 YNFKEQ. The chain's CDR3 is CASSQWADIYEQYF. CDR3 coding DNA: TGTGCCAGCAGCCAGTGGGCGGACATCTACGAGCAGTACTTC.

The rearrangement joins TRBV4-1 to TRBJ2-1; TRBD2 matches at 9 bases. Trimming cost V 0 bases and J 9 bases; bases outside gene matches: 3. The CDR3 consists of 14 residues. Per germline, CDR1 MGHRA and CDR2 YSYEKL. CDR3 protein: CASSQELAGLEQFF. In nucleotides, the CDR3 is TGCGCCAGCAGCCAAGAACTAGCGGGCCTTGAGCAGTTCTTC.